This is a list of T cell receptor beta chains from one sample in a study of blood T cell repertoires in COVID-19. Produced via immunoSEQ multiplex PCR; TCRdb's table is partial and in-frame only. Of about 110,000 clones in the sample, about 84% were seen once. The sample comprised peripheral blood. These receptors were obtained from a man aged 45 to 65 with acute or convalescent COVID-19. The CDR3 runs from the conserved cysteine through the conserved F or W. D genes are given only for firm matches. Only part of the rows carry a size: once, few, many, or a class if the clone is expanded.

V gene: TRBV30
clone size: -
J gene: TRBJ1-2
D gene: -
CDR3 DNA: TGTGCCTGGAGTGAGTCGACAGACTATGGCTACACCTTC
CDR3 protein: CAWSESTDYGYTF

V gene: TRBV5-6
clone size: -
J gene: TRBJ1-1
D gene: -
CDR3 DNA: TGTGCCAGCAGCTTATATTCGGGGATCGGGCCGAACACTGAAGCTTTCTTT
CDR3 protein: CASSLYSGIGPNTEAFF

V gene: TRBV3-1/TRBV3-2
clone size: -
J gene: TRBJ1-1
D gene: -
CDR3 DNA: TGTGCCAGCAGCGCCCGAGACACTGAAGCTTTCTTT
CDR3 protein: CASSARDTEAFF

V gene: TRBV30
clone size: -
J gene: TRBJ1-2
D gene: -
CDR3 DNA: TGTGCCTGGAGTGTACGAGGGACGGGAGTAGTATCACCCTATGGCTACACCTTC
CDR3 protein: CAWSVRGTGVVSPYGYTF

V gene: TRBV7-3
clone size: -
J gene: TRBJ1-1
D gene: TRBD1
CDR3 DNA: TGTGCCAGCAGCTACAGGGGGCTTGTTGAAGCTTTCTTT
CDR3 protein: CASSYRGLVEAFF

V gene: TRBV19
clone size: -
J gene: TRBJ2-2
D gene: -
CDR3 DNA: TGTGCCAGTAGTATTAAGCTGGGAGGCGGGGAGCTGTTTTTT
CDR3 protein: CASSIKLGGGELFF

V gene: TRBV14
clone size: -
J gene: TRBJ2-6
D gene: TRBD1
CDR3 DNA: TGTGCCAGCAGCCAAGGGACAGGGGGGACCAACGTCCTGACTTTC
CDR3 protein: CASSQGTGGTNVLTF

V gene: TRBV19
clone size: -
J gene: TRBJ1-2
D gene: TRBD1
CDR3 DNA: TGTGCCAGTAAGGGACAGTATGGCTACACCTTC
CDR3 protein: CASKGQYGYTF

V gene: TRBV19
clone size: -
J gene: TRBJ1-1
D gene: TRBD1
CDR3 DNA: TGTGCCACTCGGGAGGACAGGGCTCTGAACACTGAAGCTTTCTTT
CDR3 protein: CATREDRALNTEAFF

V gene: TRBV27
clone size: -
J gene: TRBJ1-5
D gene: TRBD1
CDR3 DNA: TGTGCCAGCAGTCCTAACAGGGGGAGCAATCAGCCCCAGCATTTT
CDR3 protein: CASSPNRGSNQPQHF

V gene: TRBV9
clone size: -
J gene: TRBJ1-4
D gene: -
CDR3 DNA: TGTGCCAGCAGCCCCCGTAATGGGGGCCAGGAAAAACTGTTTTTT
CDR3 protein: CASSPRNGGQEKLFF

V gene: TRBV25-1
clone size: -
J gene: TRBJ1-2
D gene: -
CDR3 DNA: TGTGCCAGCAGTGAGCCTACAGCCTCCAGTGGCTACACCTTC
CDR3 protein: CASSEPTASSGYTF

V gene: TRBV3-1/TRBV3-2
clone size: few
J gene: TRBJ1-6
D gene: -
CDR3 DNA: TGTGCCAGCGGGTCCTTTCAGGGTTCACCCCTCCACTTT
CDR3 protein: CASGSFQGSPLHF

V gene: TRBV5-1
clone size: -
J gene: TRBJ1-1
D gene: -
CDR3 DNA: TGCGCCAGCAGCTGGGACACCCACCCAGCTTTCTTT
CDR3 protein: CASSWDTHPAFF

V gene: TRBV5-4
clone size: -
J gene: TRBJ2-7
D gene: -
CDR3 DNA: TGTGCCAGCAGCGAAACCGGGACTCTAACCTACGAGCAGTACTTC
CDR3 protein: CASSETGTLTYEQYF

V gene: TRBV11-2
clone size: -
J gene: TRBJ2-4
D gene: TRBD1
CDR3 DNA: TGTGCCAGCAGCTCTTACAGGGGGCTAGCCAAAAACATTCAGTACTTC
CDR3 protein: CASSSYRGLAKNIQYF

V gene: TRBV5-1
clone size: once
J gene: TRBJ1-2
D gene: -
CDR3 DNA: TGCGCCAGCAGCGTCCAGAACTATGGCTACACCTTC
CDR3 protein: CASSVQNYGYTF

V gene: TRBV28
clone size: once
J gene: TRBJ1-2
D gene: -
CDR3 DNA: TGTGCCAGCGGGCCCCCCGGGACACATGGCTACACCTTC
CDR3 protein: CASGPPGTHGYTF

V gene: TRBV7-8
clone size: once
J gene: TRBJ1-6
D gene: TRBD1
CDR3 DNA: TGTGCCAGCAGCCTGGGACAGGAGAATTCACCCCTCCACTTT
CDR3 protein: CASSLGQENSPLHF

V gene: TRBV4-2
clone size: few
J gene: TRBJ1-2
D gene: -
CDR3 DNA: TGTGCCAGCAGCCAAGGGACAGTAAGGGGTGGCTACACCTTC
CDR3 protein: CASSQGTVRGGYTF

V gene: TRBV24-1
clone size: -
J gene: TRBJ1-2
D gene: -
CDR3 DNA: TGTGCCACCAGTGATTTTAAAACTAACTATGGCTACACCTTC
CDR3 protein: CATSDFKTNYGYTF

V gene: TRBV4-1
clone size: -
J gene: TRBJ2-5
D gene: -
CDR3 DNA: TGCGCCAGCAGCCAAGCGGGATCGGCAGGGGACTATGAAGAGACCCAGTACTTC
CDR3 protein: CASSQAGSAGDYEETQYF

V gene: TRBV6-5
clone size: -
J gene: TRBJ1-1
D gene: TRBD1
CDR3 DNA: TGTGCCAGCACCTTAATGGGGACAGGGAACACTGAAGCTTTCTTT
CDR3 protein: CASTLMGTGNTEAFF

V gene: TRBV2
clone size: -
J gene: TRBJ2-1
D gene: TRBD1
CDR3 DNA: TGTGCCAGCAGACAAGGGACAGGTGGGAACAATGAGCAGTTCTTC
CDR3 protein: CASRQGTGGNNEQFF

V gene: TRBV2
clone size: -
J gene: TRBJ1-5
D gene: -
CDR3 DNA: TGTGCCAGCAGTGGGGGGGGAGGGAGCAATCAGCCCCAGCATTTT
CDR3 protein: CASSGGGGSNQPQHF

V gene: TRBV6-6
clone size: -
J gene: TRBJ1-2
D gene: -
CDR3 DNA: TGTGCCAGCAGTTTGACGTCAGGGGACTATGGCTACACCTTC
CDR3 protein: CASSLTSGDYGYTF

V gene: TRBV29-1
clone size: few
J gene: TRBJ1-1
D gene: TRBD1
CDR3 DNA: TGCAGCGTGGACAGGGGAGCCACTGAAGCTTTCTTT
CDR3 protein: CSVDRGATEAFF

V gene: TRBV12-5
clone size: -
J gene: TRBJ2-2
D gene: -
CDR3 DNA: TGTGCTAGTGGTTTGAGTGCGTCCGGGGAGCTGTTTTTT
CDR3 protein: CASGLSASGELFF

V gene: TRBV9
clone size: -
J gene: TRBJ2-3
D gene: TRBD2
CDR3 DNA: TGTGCCAGCAGCGTAGGCGGCGGGGGGGCCGGAGATACGCAGTATTTT
CDR3 protein: CASSVGGGGAGDTQYF

V gene: TRBV4-2
clone size: once
J gene: TRBJ2-1
D gene: TRBD2
CDR3 DNA: TGTGCCAGCAGCCAAGACGGTGACAGCGGGGTATATGAGCAGTTCTTC
CDR3 protein: CASSQDGDSGVYEQFF

V gene: TRBV11-2
clone size: -
J gene: TRBJ2-5
D gene: TRBD2
CDR3 DNA: TGTGCCAGCAGCTTAGCGGGGGGGCTAGAGACCCAGTACTTC
CDR3 protein: CASSLAGGLETQYF

V gene: TRBV5-6
clone size: -
J gene: TRBJ2-5
D gene: TRBD1
CDR3 DNA: TGTGCCAGCAGCTCGGGACAGCATCAAGAGACCCAGTACTTC
CDR3 protein: CASSSGQHQETQYF

V gene: TRBV6-6
clone size: -
J gene: TRBJ1-6
D gene: TRBD1
CDR3 DNA: TGTGCCAGCAGACTATGGACAGGCGATTCACCCCTCCACTTT
CDR3 protein: CASRLWTGDSPLHF

V gene: TRBV9
clone size: -
J gene: TRBJ1-2
D gene: -
CDR3 DNA: TGTGCCAGCTCCCTGTCGTCGGGGTTTAACTATGGCTACACCTTC
CDR3 protein: CASSLSSGFNYGYTF

V gene: TRBV4-1
clone size: -
J gene: TRBJ1-4
D gene: TRBD1
CDR3 DNA: TGCGCCAGCAGCCAGCCCGGACAGGACGAAAAACTGTTTTTT
CDR3 protein: CASSQPGQDEKLFF

V gene: TRBV7-2
clone size: -
J gene: TRBJ2-3
D gene: -
CDR3 DNA: TGTGCCAGCAGCTCGATGGCCGCAGGGACGCAGTATTTT
CDR3 protein: CASSSMAAGTQYF

V gene: TRBV9
clone size: -
J gene: TRBJ1-4
D gene: TRBD1
CDR3 DNA: TGTGCCAGCAGCCCTGGGACAGGAATGGCGTTTTTT
CDR3 protein: CASSPGTGMAFF

V gene: TRBV3-1/TRBV3-2
clone size: -
J gene: TRBJ1-2
D gene: -
CDR3 DNA: TGTGCCAGCAGCCAACAACAGAACTATGGCTACACCTTC
CDR3 protein: CASSQQQNYGYTF

V gene: TRBV11-2
clone size: -
J gene: TRBJ2-1
D gene: -
CDR3 DNA: TGTGCCCACACCCCCCTCTCCTACAATGAGCAGTTCTTC
CDR3 protein: CAHTPLSYNEQFF

V gene: TRBV5-1
clone size: many
J gene: TRBJ1-2
D gene: -
CDR3 DNA: TGCGCCAGCAGCTTGGCCACCGGTTTTGACTATGGCTACACCTTC
CDR3 protein: CASSLATGFDYGYTF

V gene: TRBV27
clone size: once
J gene: TRBJ2-6
D gene: TRBD1
CDR3 DNA: TGTGCCAGCACTAACTGGGTGGGACAGGGGGAAGGTGGGGCCAACGTCCTGACTTTC
CDR3 protein: CASTNWVGQGEGGANVLTF

V gene: TRBV19
clone size: -
J gene: TRBJ1-5
D gene: TRBD1
CDR3 DNA: TGTGCCAGTAGTATACCGGGACAGGGTCACCAGCCCCAGCATTTT
CDR3 protein: CASSIPGQGHQPQHF

V gene: TRBV4-2
clone size: -
J gene: TRBJ2-3
D gene: TRBD2
CDR3 DNA: TGTGCCAGCAGCCAGAGCGGGGGAGATGGGACAGATACGCAGTATTTT
CDR3 protein: CASSQSGGDGTDTQYF

V gene: TRBV24-1
clone size: -
J gene: TRBJ1-2
D gene: TRBD1
CDR3 DNA: TGTGCCACCAGTGATTCGTTCCAGGGGGGCGCAAACTATGGCTACACCTTC
CDR3 protein: CATSDSFQGGANYGYTF

V gene: TRBV24-1
clone size: -
J gene: TRBJ2-1
D gene: TRBD1
CDR3 DNA: TGTGCCACCAGTGATCCTAGGGTCGGGACAGGGTCTAACAATGAGCAGTTCTTC
CDR3 protein: CATSDPRVGTGSNNEQFF

V gene: TRBV29-1
clone size: -
J gene: TRBJ1-2
D gene: -
CDR3 DNA: TGCAGCGTTGATCGGGGGGCGAACTATGGCTACACCTTC
CDR3 protein: CSVDRGANYGYTF

V gene: TRBV4-1
clone size: once
J gene: TRBJ2-7
D gene: -
CDR3 DNA: TGCGCCAGCAGCCAAGACGACAGAAACTACGAGCAGTACTTC
CDR3 protein: CASSQDDRNYEQYF

V gene: TRBV7-8
clone size: -
J gene: TRBJ1-4
D gene: -
CDR3 DNA: TGTGCCAGCAGCGGTTGGGGGCCGACTAATGAAAAACTGTTTTTT
CDR3 protein: CASSGWGPTNEKLFF

V gene: TRBV6-2/TRBV6-3
clone size: -
J gene: TRBJ1-5
D gene: TRBD1
CDR3 DNA: TGTGCCAGCACCCCAGGGCCAGGGGGTCTTAACAGCAATCAGCCCCAGCATTTT
CDR3 protein: CASTPGPGGLNSNQPQHF

V gene: TRBV29-1
clone size: -
J gene: TRBJ2-2
D gene: -
CDR3 DNA: TGCAGCGCCGTGGCTGGGCGGGCCAACACCGGGGAGCTGTTTTTT
CDR3 protein: CSAVAGRANTGELFF

V gene: TRBV19
clone size: many
J gene: TRBJ1-6
D gene: -
CDR3 DNA: TGTGCCAGTAGTCCCTGGACAGATTCACCCCTCCACTTT
CDR3 protein: CASSPWTDSPLHF

V gene: TRBV7-2
clone size: -
J gene: TRBJ2-6
D gene: TRBD1
CDR3 DNA: TGTGCCAGCAGCTTAGCCTTGGGACAGGGGGCGCGATCTGGGGCCAACGTCCTGACTTTC
CDR3 protein: CASSLALGQGARSGANVLTF

V gene: TRBV20-1
clone size: -
J gene: TRBJ1-2
D gene: -
CDR3 DNA: TGCAGTGCTAAGGGGGTCTATGGCTACACCTTC
CDR3 protein: CSAKGVYGYTF

V gene: TRBV3-1/TRBV3-2
clone size: -
J gene: TRBJ2-7
D gene: -
CDR3 DNA: TGTGCCAGCAGCCAAGGCCCCGCTAATAACTACGAGCAGTACTTC
CDR3 protein: CASSQGPANNYEQYF

V gene: TRBV12-3/TRBV12-4
clone size: -
J gene: TRBJ1-2
D gene: -
CDR3 DNA: TGTGCCAGCAGTCAGGGGTTAGGCTATGGCTACACCTTC
CDR3 protein: CASSQGLGYGYTF

V gene: TRBV18
clone size: -
J gene: TRBJ2-2
D gene: -
CDR3 DNA: TGTGCCAGCTCAGAGACAACTAACACCGGGGAGCTGTTTTTT
CDR3 protein: CASSETTNTGELFF

V gene: TRBV20-1
clone size: -
J gene: TRBJ2-1
D gene: -
CDR3 DNA: TGCAGTGCTAGCCCCCTTGAGGAGCAGTTCTTC
CDR3 protein: CSASPLEEQFF

V gene: TRBV30
clone size: -
J gene: TRBJ2-7
D gene: TRBD1
CDR3 DNA: TGTGCCTGGGAAGATACCGGGACAGGGGGCTACGAGCAGTACTTC
CDR3 protein: CAWEDTGTGGYEQYF